This entry lists 20 T cell receptor beta chains sequenced from one sample in a study of spatial heterogeneity in lung cancer. Sample time point: sample taken at primary tumor resection. No cells were sorted before sequencing. The whole RNA sequenced was extracted from tumor, nontumor lung or frozen PBMC. TCRdb re-derived calls from the 5' RACE reads in MiXCR, one entry per CDR3 protein. The sample has some 21,000 distinct CDR3 sequences; approximately 3.3% are singletons. Here the sequenced sample was PBMCs, taken at surgery. These receptors were taken from a female donor with early-stage non-small cell lung cancer.

This clonotype is deemed medium-sized (0.01 to 0.1%). The rearrangement links TRBV7-2 to TRBJ1-6; D is undetermined. V shed 2 bases and J shed 6 bases, with 11 bases lying between them. Germline CDR1 SGHTA, CDR2 FQGNSA. The CDR3 runs to 15 residues. CDR3 residues: CASSLTQDLNSPLHF. In nucleotides, the CDR3 is TGTGCCAGCAGCTTAACTCAGGATCTTAATTCACCCCTCCACTTT.

The table lists this clonotype with many counts. This chain uses TRBV11-2 with TRBJ1-1; possibly TRBD1 for D (5 bases). Germline CDR1 reads SGHAT; CDR2 reads FQNNGV. The V end was cut by 0 bases, the J end by 11 bases, with 19 bases between. CDR3 length: 15 residues. The CDR3 region is CASSLDGGSVAQAFF. In nucleotides, the CDR3 is TGTGCCAGCAGCTTAGACGGGGGTTCAGTAGCGCAGGCTTTCTTT.

This clonotype has a handful of counts. The chain recombines TRBV7-9 with TRBJ1-3; 9 positions match TRBD1. V was clipped by 5 bases and J by 0 bases; unmatched bases: 5. Germline values: CDR1 SEHNR, CDR2 FQNEAQ (reference sequence). The CDR3 spans 16 residues. CDR3 sequence: CASSQWTGDSGNTIYF. The CDR3 nucleotides read TGTGCCAGCAGCCAGTGGACAGGGGACTCTGGAAACACCATATATTTT.

This clonotype showed up many times. The chain uses TRBV5-1 and TRBJ2-3; D might be TRBD1 (6 bases). The CDR3 runs to 14 residues. The germline V gene has CDR1 SGHRS and CDR2 YFSETQ. The ends were cut back, 6 bases at V and 0 bases at J, with 11 bases in the middle. CDR3 protein: CASTRGGSTDTQYF. CDR3 DNA sequence: TGCGCCAGCACCCGAGGGGGAAGCACAGATACGCAGTATTTT.

This clonotype was seen at least ten times. The chain is built from TRBV10-3 and TRBJ1-2; D is unclear. This CDR3 is 13 amino acids long. The germline gives CDR1 ENHRY, CDR2 SYGVKD. Trimming pared 0 bases from V and 4 bases from J, leaving 6 bases between. The CDR3 reads CAISESGSYGYTF. CDR3 in DNA: TGTGCCATCAGTGAGTCGGGGTCCTATGGCTACACCTTC.

At least ten counts were recorded for this clonotype. This chain connects TRBV4-2 to TRBJ1-5; D perhaps matches TRBD1 (5 bases). Germline-derived CDR1 and CDR2 are LGHNA and YNFKEQ. The CDR3 runs 17 residues. The V and J ends lost 0 bases and 2 bases respectively, with 14 bases between them. The CDR3 coding sequence is TGTGCCAGCAGCCAAGATGACCCGGGAGGGGGCAATCAGCCCCAGCATTTT. This sequence encodes CASSQDDPGGGNQPQHF.

There are many counts of this clonotype. V and J are TRBV5-6 and TRBJ1-2; D is unresolved. Germline V gene data show CDR1 as SGHDT and CDR2 as YYEEEE. Trimming took off 4 bases at V and 8 bases at J, with 15 bases between the two ends. The CDR3 runs to 13 residues. In DNA form, the CDR3 reads TGTGCCAGCAGCCCGGGAGGGAAATACGGCTACACCTTC. Its protein product is CASSPGGKYGYTF.

This clonotype was seen ten or more times. V usage is TRBV20-1 and J usage is TRBJ2-6, with 7 nucleotides matching TRBD1. The CDR3 runs to 18 residues. Germline V gene data show CDR1 as DFQATT and CDR2 as SNEGSKA (reference sequence). V was clipped by 0 bases and J by 0 bases; unmatched bases: 8. The CDR3 DNA is TGCAGTGCTAGAGATACGGCAGGGGGATCCTCTGGGGCCAACGTCCTGACTTTC. As protein: CSARDTAGGSSGANVLTF.

This clonotype was seen many times. V gene TRBV7-9 combines with J gene TRBJ2-7; D is ambiguous. The V and J ends lost 5 bases and 6 bases respectively, with 14 bases between them. This CDR3 comprises 13 residues. In germline, CDR1 is SEHNR, CDR2 FQNEAQ (reference sequence). CDR3 DNA sequence: TGTGCCAGCAGCCACAACCCGAAAAGCGAGCAGTACTTC. It yields the protein CASSHNPKSEQYF.

The table lists this clonotype with many counts. The V and J genes are TRBV18 and TRBJ2-7; TRBD2 agrees at 7 bases. J was trimmed by 5 bases and V by 4 bases; bases with no gene match: 8. The CDR3 loop spans 14 amino acids. Germline assignment: CDR1 KGHSH and CDR2 LQKENI. CDR3 in DNA: TGTGCCAGCTCACGACCCGCGGGGGTCCACGAGCAGTACTTC. Protein product: CASSRPAGVHEQYF.

This clonotype came up many times. The chain joins TRBV12-3 or TRBV12-4 to TRBJ1-5; no clear D gene. This CDR3 has 13 residues. V lost 7 bases and J 2 bases, leaving 9 bases between the germline ends. CDR3 in DNA: TGTGCCAGCACCAAGGTGGGCAATCAGCCCCAGCATTTT. This sequence encodes CASTKVGNQPQHF.

Ten or more counts support this clonotype. This chain connects TRBV7-2 to TRBJ1-5, with a possible D match to TRBD1 (6 bases). V lost 1 base, J lost 9 bases, and 10 bases lay in between. The germline gives CDR1 SGHTA, CDR2 FQGNSA. CDR3 length: 13 residues. CDR3 sequence (DNA): TGTGCCAGCAGCTTAGGGGGGGCTATGCCCCAGCATTTT. Translating it yields CASSLGGAMPQHF.

This clonotype showed up many times. The rearrangement joins TRBV5-1 to TRBJ2-3; 9 bases map to TRBD2. Germline assignment: CDR1 SGHRS and CDR2 YFSETQ. The V and J ends lost 2 bases and 2 bases, in that order; junction bases with no gene match: 3. This CDR3 comprises 15 residues. Here the CDR3 reads CASSFPSGATDTQYF. The CDR3 DNA reads TGCGCCAGCAGCTTCCCTAGCGGGGCCACAGATACGCAGTATTTT.

Only a few counts were recorded for this clonotype. The rearrangement links TRBV6-5 to TRBJ1-1; unclear D gene. The CDR3 extends over 13 amino acids. The V gene lost 0 bases and the J gene lost 6 bases, with 8 bases spanning the gap. The V gene's germline CDR1 is MNHEY and CDR2 SVGAGI. This CDR3 is CASSYSSFSEAFF. DNA of the CDR3: TGTGCCAGCAGTTACTCGTCCTTTTCTGAAGCTTTCTTT.

This clonotype has a count of ten or more. The chain is built from TRBV20-1 and TRBJ2-7; D uncertain. Looked up from germline, CDR1 is DFQATT and CDR2 is SNEGSKA (reference sequence). The CDR3 has 14 residues. The V end lost 6 bases, the J end lost 3 bases, and 18 bases lay between the germline ends. The CDR3 spells CSATAPGPGYEQYF. Here the CDR3 DNA reads TGCAGTGCCACAGCTCCGGGCCCTGGCTACGAGCAGTACTTC.

This clonotype was seen at least ten times. The V and J genes are TRBV12-3 or TRBV12-4 and TRBJ2-6; D unresolved. Trimming took 5 bases from V and 0 from J, leaving 23 bases between them. CDR3 size: 20 residues. CDR3 residues: CASSPPRFASQSSGANVLTF. The CDR3 DNA sequence: TGTGCCAGCAGTCCCCCCAGGTTCGCATCCCAAAGCTCTGGGGCCAACGTCCTGACTTTC.

In its sample, this clonotype was seen many times. The V and J genes are TRBV12-3 or TRBV12-4 and TRBJ1-1; no clear D gene. Between the trimmed V and J ends, which lost 3 bases and 3 bases, there was a span of 2 bases. This CDR3 is built from 11 residues. The chain's CDR3 is CASSFDTEAFF. Here the CDR3 DNA reads TGTGCCAGCAGTTTTGACACTGAAGCTTTCTTT.

This clonotype was seen ten or more times. The rearrangement uses TRBV12-3 or TRBV12-4 and TRBJ2-3, with TRBD1 identical over 7 bases. The CDR3 sequence is 12 residues long. V lost 6 bases, J lost 6 bases, and 3 bases stayed unmatched. In DNA, the CDR3 is TGTGCCAGCAGAGAGGGGGCTGATACGCAGTATTTT. Its translation is CASREGADTQYF.

This clonotype appeared many times. V usage is TRBV7-2 and J usage is TRBJ2-1; TRBD2 aligns across 10 bases. Germline CDR1 SGHTA, CDR2 FQGNSA. The V gene end was trimmed by 10 bases and the J gene end by 8 bases; junction bases not matched to a gene: 11. CDR3 length: 14 amino acids. The CDR3 DNA reads TGTGCCACCTCGATGCCAGCGGGAGGGTATGAGCAGTTCTTC. It codes for CATSMPAGGYEQFF.

The genes are TRBV4-2 and TRBJ2-3, with 7 bases that match TRBD2. Unmatched junction bases numbered 6, after V lost 5 bases and J lost 4 bases. Germline loops: CDR1 LGHNA, CDR2 YNFKEQ. CDR3 size: 14 residues. CDR3 region: CASSTFAGADTQYF. CDR3 sequence (DNA): TGTGCCAGCAGCACCTTCGCGGGAGCAGATACGCAGTATTTT.